A selection of T cell receptor beta chains follows, all from one sample in a study of cytomegalovirus exposure and HLA in healthy donors. The table came from immunoSEQ multiplex PCR; TCRdb's copy has only in-frame clones and leaves some out. The sample has about 150,000 clones, around 72% seen once. The source material was PBMCs. Source of these receptors: a man between 18 and 35 years old in good health and CMV-seronegative. Both conserved end residues are part of each CDR3. A D gene is named only where the DNA matches it firmly. A row's size may be missing; if present it is once, few, many or a size class.

V: TRBV30
size: -
J: TRBJ2-1
D: TRBD1
CDR3: CAWRRTGGRYGEQFF
DNA: TGTGCCTGGAGGAGAACAGGGGGGAGGTACGGTGAGCAGTTCTTC

V: TRBV5-1
size: few
J: TRBJ2-1
D: -
CDR3: CASSLGTTRRVNEQFF
DNA: TGCGCCAGCAGCTTGGGCACAACTAGGCGCGTCAATGAGCAGTTCTTC

V: TRBV7-2
size: once
J: TRBJ2-7
D: TRBD1
CDR3: CASNSRDRTYEQYF
DNA: TGTGCCAGCAACAGCCGGGACAGAACTTACGAGCAGTACTTC

V: TRBV5-1
size: -
J: TRBJ2-2
D: -
CDR3: CASSLNPPENTGELFF
DNA: TGCGCCAGCAGCTTGAACCCCCCAGAGAACACCGGGGAGCTGTTTTTT

V: TRBV5-1
size: few
J: TRBJ2-7
D: TRBD2
CDR3: CASSPTSPSSEQYF
DNA: TGCGCCAGCAGCCCGACTAGCCCATCCTCCGAGCAGTACTTC

V: TRBV5-4
size: -
J: TRBJ1-2
D: -
CDR3: CASSLMDSQGGGYTF
DNA: TGTGCCAGCAGCTTAATGGACTCCCAGGGAGGTGGCTACACCTTC

V: TRBV25-1
size: few
J: TRBJ1-5
D: -
CDR3: CASSEPNKNRPQHF
DNA: TGTGCCAGCAGTGAACCCAACAAGAACAGGCCCCAGCATTTT

V: TRBV13
size: -
J: TRBJ2-7
D: -
CDR3: CASRLGTGAYEQYF
DNA: TGTGCCAGCAGGTTAGGTACAGGAGCCTACGAGCAGTACTTC

V: TRBV7-9
size: -
J: TRBJ1-1
D: -
CDR3: CSSSLQQGTDTEAFF
DNA: TGTTCCAGCAGCCTACAACAGGGAACGGACACTGAAGCTTTCTTT

V: TRBV19
size: -
J: TRBJ2-7
D: TRBD1
CDR3: CASSWTGTGYEQYF
DNA: TGTGCCAGTAGTTGGACCGGGACAGGGTACGAGCAGTACTTC

V: TRBV27
size: -
J: TRBJ1-1
D: -
CDR3: CASSFNTLNTEAFF
DNA: TGTGCCAGCAGTTTCAACACACTGAACACTGAAGCTTTCTTT

V: TRBV7-2
size: -
J: TRBJ1-4
D: -
CDR3: CASSRDETNEKLFF
DNA: TGTGCCAGCAGCCGCGATGAAACTAATGAAAAACTGTTTTTT

V: TRBV6-5
size: -
J: TRBJ2-7
D: TRBD2
CDR3: CASGVVPGGHYEQYF
DNA: TGTGCCAGCGGAGTTGTCCCGGGAGGCCACTACGAGCAGTACTTC

V: TRBV7-2
size: -
J: TRBJ2-7
D: TRBD2
CDR3: CASSLAGGDPYEQYF
DNA: TGTGCCAGCAGCTTAGCGGGAGGGGACCCCTACGAGCAGTACTTC

V: TRBV6-5
size: -
J: TRBJ2-3
D: TRBD1
CDR3: CASTQTGGSTDTQYF
DNA: TGTGCCAGCACCCAGACAGGGGGCAGCACAGATACGCAGTATTTT

V: TRBV27
size: few
J: TRBJ2-1
D: -
CDR3: CASSPRGVGGEQFF
DNA: TGTGCCAGCAGCCCCCGGGGAGTCGGGGGTGAGCAGTTCTTC

V: TRBV18
size: -
J: TRBJ2-3
D: TRBD2
CDR3: CASSPRLAGGGDTQYF
DNA: TGTGCCAGCTCACCCCGACTAGCGGGAGGAGGGGATACGCAGTATTTT

V: TRBV6-5
size: few
J: TRBJ2-3
D: TRBD1
CDR3: CASSGSGGIADTQYF
DNA: TGTGCCAGCAGCGGATCAGGGGGCATCGCAGATACGCAGTATTTT

V: TRBV5-1
size: -
J: TRBJ1-2
D: -
CDR3: CASTGPSVEGANYGYTF
DNA: TGCGCCAGCACGGGACCCTCGGTGGAGGGAGCTAACTATGGCTACACCTTC

V: TRBV18
size: -
J: TRBJ2-7
D: -
CDR3: CASSRESHEQYF
DNA: TGTGCCAGTAGCCGGGAGTCCCACGAGCAGTACTTC

V: TRBV18
size: -
J: TRBJ2-7
D: TRBD1
CDR3: CASSPPEGASSEQYF
DNA: TGTGCCAGCTCACCACCCGAGGGGGCCTCCTCCGAGCAGTACTTC

V: TRBV6-5
size: -
J: TRBJ1-3
D: -
CDR3: CASSSRGNTIYF
DNA: TGTGCCAGCAGTTCGAGGGGAAACACCATATATTTT

V: TRBV4-3
size: -
J: TRBJ2-2
D: TRBD2
CDR3: CASSQESLAGRPHNTGELFF
DNA: TGCGCCAGCAGCCAAGAGTCCCTAGCGGGTCGCCCGCATAACACCGGGGAGCTGTTTTTT

V: TRBV4-3
size: -
J: TRBJ2-1
D: TRBD2
CDR3: CASSLGGISYNEQFF
DNA: TGCGCCAGCAGCCTGGGGGGGATCTCCTACAATGAGCAGTTCTTC

V: TRBV25-1
size: -
J: TRBJ1-1
D: -
CDR3: CASSRTGTGKAFF
DNA: TGTGCCAGCTCACGAACGGGTACAGGGAAAGCTTTCTTT

V: TRBV28
size: -
J: TRBJ1-3
D: -
CDR3: CASSLQQGGNTIYF
DNA: TGTGCCAGCAGTTTACAGCAGGGTGGAAACACCATATATTTT

V: TRBV6-1
size: -
J: TRBJ2-7
D: -
CDR3: CASRDSGSSYEQYF
DNA: TGTGCCAGCAGGGACAGTGGGAGCTCCTACGAGCAGTACTTC

V: TRBV5-1
size: -
J: TRBJ2-1
D: -
CDR3: CASRGPGDEQFF
DNA: TGCGCCAGCAGAGGACCCGGGGATGAGCAGTTCTTC

V: TRBV19
size: -
J: TRBJ1-1
D: -
CDR3: CASSRVLSDTEAFF
DNA: TGTGCCAGTAGCAGGGTTCTATCCGACACTGAAGCTTTCTTT